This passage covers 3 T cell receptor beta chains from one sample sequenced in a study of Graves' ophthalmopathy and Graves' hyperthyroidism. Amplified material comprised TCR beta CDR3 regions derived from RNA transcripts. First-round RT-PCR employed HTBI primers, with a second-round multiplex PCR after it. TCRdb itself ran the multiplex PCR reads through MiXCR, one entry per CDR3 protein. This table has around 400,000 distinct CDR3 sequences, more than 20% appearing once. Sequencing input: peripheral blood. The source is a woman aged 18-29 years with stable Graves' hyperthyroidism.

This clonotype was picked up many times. The DNA of the CDR3 is TGTGCCAGCAGTTACGCGGGAGGACCGGGTTACGAGCAGTACTTC. It codes for CASSYAGGPGYEQYF. The chain joins TRBV6-5 to TRBJ2-7, with 8 bases aligning to TRBD2. This CDR3 region has 15 residues. Trimming took 2 bases from V and 4 from J; bases not matched to a gene: 7. CDR1 and CDR2 (germline): MNHEY, SVGAGI.

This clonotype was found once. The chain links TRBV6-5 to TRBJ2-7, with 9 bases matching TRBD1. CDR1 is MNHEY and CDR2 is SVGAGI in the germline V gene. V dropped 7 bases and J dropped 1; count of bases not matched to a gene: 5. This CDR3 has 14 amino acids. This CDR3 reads CASTSGQGSYEQYF. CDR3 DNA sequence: TGTGCCAGCACTTCGGGACAGGGATCCTACGAGCAGTACTTC.

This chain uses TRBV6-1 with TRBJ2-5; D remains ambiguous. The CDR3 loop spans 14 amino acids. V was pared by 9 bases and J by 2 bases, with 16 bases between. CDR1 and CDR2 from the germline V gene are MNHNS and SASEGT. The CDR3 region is CASIRSRVQETQYF. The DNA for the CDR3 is TGTGCCAGTATTCGAAGCCGGGTGCAAGAGACCCAGTACTTC.